What follows are 27 T cell receptor beta chains derived from one specimen sequenced in a study of immune evolution from preneoplasia to lung adenocarcinoma. The data were produced by immunoSEQ multiplex PCR, yet TCRdb's version contains in-frame clones alone and is incomplete. The repertoire consists of about 2,500 clones, with less than 85% occurring once and the leading ten covering under 4%. Sequencing was done on a sample of FFPE adjacent normal lung tissue. These receptors came from a person aged 80 or over with lung adenocarcinoma.

This chain uses TRBV28 with TRBJ1-6; no clear D. The ends were cut back, 5 bases at V and 6 bases at J, with 14 bases in the middle. Per germline, CDR1 MDHEN and CDR2 SYDVKM. The CDR3 extends over 15 amino acids. The CDR3: CASSSPTEPNSPLHF. For the CDR3, the DNA is TGTGCCAGCAGTAGCCCGACGGAACCTAATTCACCCCTCCACTTT.

V gene TRBV19 combines with J gene TRBJ2-7; 10 bases line up with TRBD2. Germline-derived CDR1 and CDR2 are LNHDA and SQIVND (reference sequence). Trimming cost V 5 bases and J 2 bases; bases outside gene matches: 12. This CDR3 region has 17 residues. CDR3 bases: TGTGCCAGTAGTCGGGCTAGCGGGAGTGGAGCTACCTACGAGCAGTACTTC. It encodes CASSRASGSGATYEQYF.

The chain combines TRBV4-2 with TRBJ2-7; 8 nucleotides agree with TRBD1. With V trimmed by 3 bases and J by 0 bases, 7 bases remained unmatched. Germline CDR1 is LGHNA and CDR2 is YNFKEQ. This CDR3 has 16 residues. The chain's CDR3 is CASSHDRDRSSYEQYF. The CDR3 DNA is TGTGCCAGCAGCCATGACCGGGACAGGAGCTCCTACGAGCAGTACTTC.

This chain connects TRBV7-9 to TRBJ1-2; 8 bases are a match to TRBD1. The V gene's germline CDR1 is SEHNR and CDR2 FQNEAQ (reference sequence). The CDR3 is 15 residues long. V was clipped by 1 base and J by 0 bases; unmatched bases: 1. The CDR3 is CASSLGDRPNYGYTF. The CDR3 bases are TGTGCCAGCAGCTTAGGGGACAGGCCTAACTATGGCTACACCTTC.

V usage is TRBV2 and J usage is TRBJ1-5, with 10 nucleotides matching TRBD1. Germline CDR1 is SNHLY and CDR2 is FYNNEI. The CDR3 consists of 18 residues. V was pared by 6 bases and J by 0 bases, with 11 bases of the junction left unmatched. The CDR3 DNA sequence: TGTGCCAGCAGAGACCGGGACAGGGGTGGTTTTAGCAATCAGCCCCAGCATTTT. Its protein product is CASRDRDRGGFSNQPQHF.

This rearrangement joins TRBV10-1 to TRBJ2-7, with D perhaps given as TRBD1 or TRBD2 (6 bases each). CDR1 is WNHNN, CDR2 SYGVQD, per germline (reference sequence). The V end lost 3 bases, the J end lost 7 bases, and 16 bases lay between the germline ends. The CDR3 is 14 amino acids. CDR3 protein: CASSDNKGGGEQYF. The CDR3 DNA reads as TGCGCCAGCAGTGATAATAAAGGAGGGGGGGAGCAGTACTTC.

The chain carries TRBV7-2 and TRBJ2-2; no definite D call. The CDR3 covers 14 residues. Germline V lookup: CDR1 SGHTA, CDR2 FQGNSA. The ends were cut back, 2 bases at V and 5 bases at J, with 9 bases in the middle. The CDR3 spells CASSLQIKTGELFF. CDR3 in DNA: TGTGCCAGCAGCTTACAGATTAAAACCGGGGAGCTGTTTTTT.

V usage is TRBV6-6 and J usage is TRBJ1-2; tentative D call: TRBD1 (6 bases). The CDR3 extends over 14 amino acids. The V gene lost 5 bases and the J gene lost 4 bases, with 14 bases spanning the gap. Germline V CDR1 and CDR2: MNHNY, SVGAGI (reference sequence). The chain's CDR3 is CASSNRDTIYGYTF. In DNA, the CDR3 is TGTGCCAGCAGTAACCGGGACACTATCTATGGCTACACCTTC.

This clone has a handful of counts. The gene calls are TRBV6-1 and TRBJ2-7; D not resolved. This CDR3 has 12 amino acids. V was trimmed by 2 bases and J by 3 bases, leaving 5 bases between them. Germline V gene data show CDR1 as MNHNS and CDR2 as SASEGT. CDR3 region: CASSEFRYEQYF. DNA of the CDR3: TGTGCCAGCAGTGAATTTCGCTACGAGCAGTACTTC.

This clone was seen more than once but under ten times. The chain recombines TRBV4-1 with TRBJ1-3; possible D gene TRBD1, 5 bases. Germline values: CDR1 MGHRA, CDR2 YSYEKL. The CDR3 sequence is 18 residues long. Trimming took 2 bases from V and 0 from J, leaving 17 bases between them. CDR3 nucleotide sequence: TGCGCCAGCAGCCAAACCCCCCCCGGGGCAGGCTCTGGAAACACCATATATTTT. As protein: CASSQTPPGAGSGNTIYF.

The chain has TRBV7-2 and TRBJ2-1, with 8 bases aligning to TRBD1. The germline CDR1 and CDR2 sequences are SGHTA and FQGNSA. The CDR3 spans 17 residues. J was trimmed by 4 bases and V by 1 base; bases with no gene match: 9. CDR3 DNA: TGTGCCAGCAGCTTAGATTCTTCAGGGGGCTGGTACAATGAGCAGTTCTTC. Residues: CASSLDSSGGWYNEQFF.

The chain employs TRBV5-1 and TRBJ2-3; the D is unclear. There are 15 residues in the CDR3. The V and J ends lost 4 bases and 0 bases respectively, with 12 bases between them. The germline CDR1 and CDR2 sequences are SGHRS and YFSETQ. CDR3 sequence reads: CASSPEARSTDTQYF. In nucleotides, the CDR3 is TGCGCCAGCAGCCCTGAGGCGCGGAGCACAGATACGCAGTATTTT.

The gene calls are TRBV18 and TRBJ2-7, with TRBD1 as a possible D gene (5 bases). The V end was cut by 5 bases, the J end by 4 bases, with 12 bases between. CDR3 size: 13 residues. CDR1 is KGHSH, CDR2 LQKENI, per germline. The CDR3 spells CASSSREGYEQYF. The CDR3 bases are TGTGCCAGCTCATCCAGGGAAGGGTACGAGCAGTACTTC. The whole variable domain, filled in from reference TRBV18 and TRBJ2-7, reads NAGVMQNPRHLVRRRGQEARLRCSPMKGHSHVYWYRQLPEEGLKFMVYLQKENIIDESGMPKERFSAEFPKEGPSILRIQQVVRGDSAAYFCASSSREGYEQYFGPGTRLTVT.

This sequence joins TRBV2 and TRBJ2-3; D is unclear. The V end was cut by 10 bases, the J end by 0 bases, with 14 bases between. The CDR3 has 14 amino acids. CDR1 is SNHLY and CDR2 is FYNNEI in the germline V gene. This CDR3 reads CATNRESSTDTQYF. The CDR3 nucleotides are TGTGCCACCAACAGAGAATCTAGCACAGATACGCAGTATTTT.

The CDR3 reads CASSTGTGFSTDTQYF. The CDR3 nucleotides read TGTGCCAGCAGCACCGGGACAGGGTTTTCCACAGATACGCAGTATTTT. The chain carries TRBV11-2 and TRBJ2-3, with 9 bases matching TRBD1. Germline values: CDR1 SGHAT, CDR2 FQNNGV. The CDR3 has 16 residues. Trimming cost V 5 bases and J 2 bases; bases outside gene matches: 8.

Details on this clone: Its ends do not fully match the called genes, so a read error is possible. The V gene is TRBV25-1, the J gene TRBJ1-4, with D possibly being TRBD1 (5 bases). This CDR3 contains 13 residues. Germline V gene lookup returns CDR1 MGHDK and CDR2 SYGVNS. CDR3 amino acids: CASSEFVTGGEVF. CDR3 in DNA: TGTGCCAGCAGTGAATTTGTGACGGGGGGTGAAGTTTTT.

This clone was counted once. The J gene is TRBJ1-3, the V gene TRBV9; D uncertain. This CDR3 is built from 13 residues. V lost 2 bases and J lost 3, with 6 bases in between. Germline V CDR1 and CDR2: SGDLS, YYNGEE. CDR3 amino acids: CASSVGRGNTIYF. Here the CDR3 DNA reads TGTGCCAGCAGCGTTGGACGTGGAAACACCATATATTTT.

The V call is TRBV29-1, the J call TRBJ2-4, with 7 bases that match TRBD2. The V gene's germline CDR1 is SQVTM and CDR2 ANQGSEA. J was trimmed by 16 bases and V by 4 bases; bases with no gene match: 4. This CDR3 comprises 9 residues. The CDR3 sequence: CSVGGREYF. CDR3 DNA sequence: TGCAGCGTTGGGGGGAGGGAATACTTC.

There are a few counts of this clone. The J gene is TRBJ1-1, the V gene TRBV11-3; no clear D gene. The CDR3 has 12 residues. V was trimmed by 6 bases and J by 2 bases, leaving 7 bases between them. Germline V lookup: CDR1 SGHNT, CDR2 YENEEA. CDR3 amino acids: CASSPFNTEAFF. The CDR3 coding sequence is TGTGCCAGCAGTCCTTTTAACACTGAAGCTTTCTTT.

The chain uses TRBV18 and TRBJ2-7; the D gene is possibly TRBD2 (5 bases). This CDR3 contains 11 residues. The ends were cut back, 6 bases at V and 5 bases at J, with 8 bases in the middle. Germline CDR1 and CDR2: KGHSH and LQKENI. The DNA of the CDR3 is TGTGCCAGCTCCCTCGGGGACGAGCAGTACTTC. Amino acids: CASSLGDEQYF.

The chain employs TRBV11-2 and TRBJ2-5; D is unclear. V dropped 1 base and J dropped 2 bases, with 8 bases sitting between them. The CDR3 totals 14 residues. Per the germline V gene, CDR1 is SGHAT and CDR2 is FQNNGV. The DNA of the CDR3 is TGTGCCAGCAGCTTAGGTGGAAAACAAGAGACCCAGTACTTC. Translation: CASSLGGKQETQYF.

This chain connects TRBV9 to TRBJ2-3; the match to TRBD1 covers 9 bases. The CDR3 loop spans 16 amino acids. The V and J ends lost 3 bases and 3 bases, in that order; junction bases with no gene match: 8. Germline loops: CDR1 SGDLS, CDR2 YYNGEE. The CDR3 sequence is CASSERQGEGTDTQYF. The CDR3 nucleotides read TGTGCCAGCAGCGAAAGACAGGGGGAGGGAACAGATACGCAGTATTTT. Full variable domain (rest looked up from reference TRBV9 and TRBJ2-3): DSGVTQTPKHLITATGQRVTLRCSPRSGDLSVYWYQQSLDQGLQFLIQYYNGEERAKGNILERFSAQQFPDLHSELNLSSLELGDSALYFCASSERQGEGTDTQYFGPGTRLTVL.

The V call is TRBV18, the J call TRBJ1-1; D uncertain. The CDR3 length is 14 residues. Germline values: CDR1 KGHSH, CDR2 LQKENI. Trimming shortened V by 2 bases and J by 4 bases, and 11 bases separated the two germline ends. CDR3 bases: TGTGCCAGCTCACCATCAAGGGTTCGCACTGAAGCTTTCTTT. Translating gives CASSPSRVRTEAFF.

The chain couples TRBV29-1 to TRBJ2-3, with D possibly TRBD2 on 5 matching bases. V was trimmed by 3 bases and J by 7 bases, leaving 8 bases between them. CDR3 length equals 11 residues. The germline CDR1 and CDR2 sequences are SQVTM and ANQGSEA. The CDR3 spells CSVDSGNTQYF. The DNA for the CDR3 is TGCAGCGTTGACTCCGGGAATACGCAGTATTTT.

This clone was detected once. This sequence joins TRBV9 and TRBJ2-7; TRBD1 aligns across 10 bases. Trimming cost V 3 bases and J 0 bases; bases outside gene matches: 6. The CDR3 loop spans 16 amino acids. CDR1 is SGDLS, CDR2 YYNGEE, per germline. As DNA, the CDR3 is TGTGCCAGCAGCGCGGGACAGGGGAAGGACTCCTACGAGCAGTACTTC. Amino acid sequence: CASSAGQGKDSYEQYF.

V gene TRBV4-1 combines with J gene TRBJ1-2; perhaps TRBD1 as D (6 bases). The CDR3 extends over 16 amino acids. CDR1 MGHRA and CDR2 YSYEKL come from the germline V gene. The ends were cut back, 3 bases at V and 0 bases at J, with 14 bases in the middle. The DNA for the CDR3 is TGCGCCAGCAGCCATCTTACAGGGCAATCTAACTATGGCTACACCTTC. It translates to CASSHLTGQSNYGYTF.

This clone occurred once. The chain joins TRBV7-9 to TRBJ2-5; 9 bases match TRBD1. CDR1 is SEHNR and CDR2 is FQNEAQ in the germline V gene (reference sequence). This CDR3 contains 16 residues. The V gene end was trimmed by 4 bases and the J gene end by 5 bases; junction bases not matched to a gene: 11. The CDR3 DNA reads as TGTGCCAGCAGCTCGGGACAGGGTCTTTTACGGGAGACCCAGTACTTC. Its translation is CASSSGQGLLRETQYF.